The following is a TCR beta chain sequence with its context. Its specificity is not known. Genomic DNA came from frozen unsorted single-cell suspensions. The V gene's germline CDR1 is MNHEY and CDR2 SVGAGI. V lost 0 bases and J lost 3; bases outside the gene matches: 0. The CDR3 length is 14 residues. This specimen comes from a study of immune cell composition in non-small cell lung cancer. Study-wide context: Tumours were mainly lung adenocarcinoma or squamous cell carcinoma.

Using immunoSEQ multiplex PCR, the repertoire was profiled, and TCRdb retains in-frame clones only, with some absent. The data contain fewer than 15,000 clones, under 75% of them seen just once; the ten biggest clones take up around 6.8%. Study results and limitations: Squamous lung tumours showed higher top 10 clone scores and clonality than adenocarcinomas. Squamous carcinomas (approximately 75%) more often had tumour-associated clones >0.5% than adenocarcinomas (approximately 35%).

The receptor comes from a human donor with non-small cell lung cancer. The chain combines TRBV6-5 with TRBJ2-5; 8 positions match TRBD2. Material for sequencing was lung tumor tissue. The CDR3 region is CASSYSGGEETQYF. The CDR3 nucleotides read TGTGCCAGCAGTTACTCCGGGGGGGAAGAGACCCAGTACTTC.